This note documents a single T cell receptor beta chain sequence. These data originate in a study of blood T cell repertoires in COVID-19. Allocation to cohorts depended on clinical history reported by the participants. Here immunoSEQ multiplex PCR was the method, and the copy in TCRdb shows in-frame clones only, minus some. The sample records nearly 250,000 clones, 86% being singletons. Per the germline V gene, CDR1 is SQVTM and CDR2 is ANQGSEA. Unmatched junction bases numbered 6, after V lost 2 bases and J lost 6 bases. The CDR3 is 16 amino acids. The receptor was derived from a woman aged 45 to 65 who had recovered from COVID-19. This chain uses TRBV29-1 with TRBJ2-1, with TRBD2 identical over 14 bases. The sequencing sample was made of PBMCs or T cells enriched from blood (not recorded which). CDR3 loop: CSVESVGLAGGNEQFF. The CDR3, as DNA: TGCAGCGTTGAATCCGTAGGACTAGCGGGAGGCAATGAGCAGTTCTTC.